The 21 T cell receptor beta chains below all came from one sample that was sequenced in a study of regulatory T cells in long-lasting Graves disease. Time point meaning: newly diagnosed GD, antithyroid drugs for less than 3 months. The TCR library was made from RNA that had been extracted from PBMCs in TRIzol. Building the TCR beta libraries relied on iRepertoire HTBI primers, and CDR3 regions underwent Arm-PCR. In TCRdb, the multiplex PCR reads were re-called with MiXCR into one record per CDR3 protein. The table lists roughly 560,000 distinct CDR3 sequences, more than 10% of them singletons, with around 10% in the top ten. This same sample was also taken into another study, of T cells in Graves' hyperthyroidism and ophthalmopathy.

The input for sequencing was peripheral blood mononuclear cells (PBMCs), taken at new diagnosis, from a patient treated with antithyroid drugs. The receptor set was obtained from a woman aged 25 to 39 with Graves disease.

This clonotype showed up many times. The V and J genes are TRBV5-5 and TRBJ2-3; TRBD1 is a possible D gene (7 bases). The CDR3 length is 18 residues. V was pared by 4 bases and J by 0 bases, with 21 bases between. Germline CDR1 reads SGHKS; CDR2 reads YYEKEE (reference sequence). The CDR3 sequence is CASSLTPTTGTSTDTQYF. The CDR3 DNA is TGTGCCAGCAGCCTAACTCCGACGACAGGGACTAGCACAGATACGCAGTATTTT.

This clonotype was recorded at least ten times. The chain recombines TRBV28 with TRBJ1-2; possibly TRBD1 for D (6 bases). Germline CDR1 MDHEN, CDR2 SYDVKM. The ends were cut back, 5 bases at V and 2 bases at J, with 18 bases in the middle. The CDR3 runs 16 residues. This chain's CDR3 is CASSNTAGARNYGYTF. The CDR3 coding sequence is TGTGCCAGCAGTAACACTGCAGGGGCACGCAACTATGGCTACACCTTC.

This clonotype was seen ten or more times. CDR3 loop: CASSQGTITDTQYF. In DNA form, the CDR3 reads TGCGCCAGCAGCCAAGGGACCATCACAGATACGCAGTATTTT. The chain is built from TRBV4-1 and TRBJ2-3; D is undetermined. CDR3 length: 14 amino acids. The germline V gene encodes CDR1 MGHRA and CDR2 YSYEKL. Trimming stripped 1 base from V and 2 bases from J, with 7 bases between.

In the case of this clonotype: Being one base from a much bigger clone, this may be a read error. This chain uses TRBV20-1 with TRBJ1-5; the match to TRBD1 covers 9 bases. The CDR3 extends over 16 amino acids. CDR1 is DFQATT, CDR2 SNEGSKA, per germline (reference sequence). The CDR3 bases are TGCAGTGCTAGAGATACAGGGGGCGAAGGGTGGCAGCCCCAGCTTTTT. This gives the protein CSARDTGGEGWQPQLF.

This clonotype was found many times. This sequence joins TRBV7-9 and TRBJ2-3; 10 bases are shared with TRBD2. Trimming at V came to 5 bases and at J to 1 base, leaving 6 bases not matched to a gene. CDR3 size: 16 residues. Germline V gene data show CDR1 as SEHNR and CDR2 as FQNEAQ (reference sequence). The CDR3 region has the DNA TGTGCCAGCAGCAGCTATGGGACTAGCGGCACAGATACGCAGTATTTT. Protein sequence: CASSSYGTSGTDTQYF.

This clonotype was detected many times. This sequence joins TRBV30 and TRBJ1-1, with unresolved D. The V and J ends lost 5 bases and 6 bases respectively, with 10 bases between them. The CDR3 consists of 11 residues. In germline, CDR1 is GTSNPN, CDR2 SVGIG (reference sequence). The CDR3 bases are TGTGCCTGGGGTGCTTTTTCTGAAGCTTTCTTT. This encodes CAWGAFSEAFF.

This clonotype was observed at least ten times. J is TRBJ2-5 and V is TRBV20-1; D unresolved. Trimming cost V 3 bases and J 3 bases, with 8 bases left between them. CDR3 length: 12 residues. The germline V gene has CDR1 DFQATT and CDR2 SNEGSKA (reference sequence). CDR3 bases: TGCAGTGCTAGTCCCACAGAAGAGACCCAGTACTTC. It codes for CSASPTEETQYF.

This clonotype came up many times. This sequence joins TRBV7-2 and TRBJ1-1; the D gene is possibly TRBD1 (5 bases). This CDR3 spans 14 amino acids. Looked up from germline, CDR1 is SGHTA and CDR2 is FQGNSA. V lost 5 bases and J 4 bases, leaving 14 bases between the germline ends. The CDR3 bases are TGTGCCAGCAGCCCTATAAAGGGACGCACTGAAGCTTTCTTT. This encodes CASSPIKGRTEAFF.

There are many counts of this clonotype. The rearrangement joins TRBV12-3 or TRBV12-4 to TRBJ1-5; 8 bases match TRBD1. CDR3 length: 17 residues. V trimming: 6 bases; J trimming: 0 bases; junction bases outside the gene matches: 10. CDR3 in amino acids: CASSPGTGNPSNQPQHF. The CDR3 region has the DNA TGTGCCAGCAGCCCCGGGACAGGAAATCCTAGCAATCAGCCCCAGCATTTT.

This chain joins TRBV19 and TRBJ2-4; D may be TRBD2 (6 bases). V dropped 5 bases and J dropped 5 bases, with 13 bases sitting between them. The CDR3 runs to 14 residues. Germline CDR1 is LNHDA and CDR2 is SQIVND (reference sequence). The CDR3 sequence: CASSGTGLQNIQYF. Here the CDR3 DNA reads TGTGCCAGTAGTGGAACGGGACTGCAAAACATTCAGTACTTC.

A note on this clonotype: Possible read error: a much larger clone is one base away. This chain uses TRBV4-2 with TRBJ1-1, with a weak D call TRBD1 (6 bases). CDR3 length equals 14 residues. Germline assignment: CDR1 LGHNA and CDR2 YNFKEQ. This CDR3 reads CVSSAGQSNTEAFF. The CDR3 DNA is TGTGTCAGCAGTGCCGGACAGTCGAACACTGAAGCTTTCTTT.

This clonotype was observed many times. The V and J genes are TRBV2 and TRBJ2-1; no reliable D call. This CDR3 is 13 amino acids long. V was pared by 4 bases and J by 13 bases, with 17 bases between. Germline lookup yields CDR1 SNHLY and CDR2 FYNNEI. CDR3 DNA: TGTGCCAGCAGTGTTGGGTTGGTGACCCCCCAGTTCTTC. Amino acids: CASSVGLVTPQFF.

This chain joins TRBV7-9 and TRBJ1-2; unclear D gene. The CDR3 length is 13 residues. Germline V gene sequence: CDR1 SEHNR, CDR2 FQNEAQ (reference sequence). The V gene lost 1 base and the J gene lost 2 bases, with 5 bases spanning the gap. CDR3 nucleotide sequence: TGTGCCAGCAGCTTAGTCAACAACTATGGCTACACCTTC. Translated, it gives CASSLVNNYGYTF.

This rearrangement joins TRBV7-9 to TRBJ2-3; D is perhaps TRBD1 or TRBD2 (5 bases each). CDR3 length: 16 amino acids. Trimming stripped 1 base from V and 2 bases from J, with 13 bases between. The germline gives CDR1 SEHNR, CDR2 FQNEAQ (reference sequence). CDR3 nucleotide sequence: TGTGCCAGCAGCTTAGGTCGGGGCTACAACACAGATACGCAGTATTTT. It encodes CASSLGRGYNTDTQYF.

In this sample, this clonotype turned up many times. The V call is TRBV28, the J call TRBJ2-1; TRBD1 matches 9 bases. Germline CDR1 is MDHEN and CDR2 is SYDVKM. This CDR3 region has 17 residues. V lost 5 bases to trimming and J lost 2 bases; unmatched junction nucleotides: 10. CDR3 in DNA: TGTGCCAGCAGTCCGCACAGGGGGCCGGGACCCTACAATGAGCAGTTCTTC. Its protein is CASSPHRGPGPYNEQFF.

The table lists this clonotype with many counts. The gene calls are TRBV28 and TRBJ1-1; 9 positions match TRBD1. J lost 6 bases, V lost 8 bases, and 4 bases had no gene match. The CDR3 totals 12 residues. Germline values: CDR1 MDHEN, CDR2 SYDVKM. Written as DNA, the CDR3 is TGTGCCAGCGACGACAGGGGGTCTGAAGCTTTCTTT. This codes for CASDDRGSEAFF.

This clonotype was counted once. The genes are TRBV19 and TRBJ2-5; TRBD1 matches at 7 bases. CDR3 length: 17 residues. The germline V gene has CDR1 LNHDA and CDR2 SQIVND (reference sequence). V shed 5 bases and J 5 bases; nucleotides not matched to a gene: 17. The CDR3, as DNA: TGTGCCAGTAGTTCCGGACAGGAAAGGGAAGGTTCGGAGACCCAGTACTTC. Its protein product is CASSSGQEREGSETQYF.

The sample holds many counts of this clonotype. The chain combines TRBV7-3 with TRBJ1-1, with D possibly being TRBD1 (5 bases). This CDR3 spans 13 amino acids. Germline CDR1 is SGHTA and CDR2 is FQGTGA. Trimming took 6 bases from V and 2 from J, leaving 10 bases between them. The CDR3: CASRGGANTEAFF. In DNA, the CDR3 is TGTGCCAGCAGGGGAGGGGCCAACACTGAAGCTTTCTTT. The full variable domain, completed using reference TRBV7-3 and TRBJ1-1, is GAGVSQTPSNKVTEKGKYVELRCDPISGHTALYWYRQSLGQGPEFLIYFQGTGAADDSGLPNDRFFAVRPEGSVSTLKIQRTERGDSAVYLCASRGGANTEAFFGQGTRLTVV.

This sequence joins TRBV30 and TRBJ2-7, with D perhaps given as TRBD1 or TRBD2 (5 bases each). The CDR3 extends over 13 amino acids. Germline V gene sequence: CDR1 GTSNPN, CDR2 SVGIG (reference sequence). V lost 5 bases and J 4 bases, leaving 15 bases between the germline ends. The CDR3 protein is CAWAVGTHYEQYF. The CDR3 DNA is TGTGCCTGGGCCGTAGGGACCCATTACGAGCAGTACTTC. Drawing the rest from reference TRBV30 and TRBJ2-7, the complete variable domain is SQTIHQWPATLVQPVGSPLSLECTVEGTSNPNLYWYRQAAGRGLQLLFYSVGIGQISSEVPQNLSASRPQDRQFILSSKKLLLSDSGFYLCAWAVGTHYEQYFGPGTRLTVT.

This rearrangement joins TRBV12-3 or TRBV12-4 to TRBJ2-1; D is undetermined. V was shortened by 3 bases and J by 0 bases, with 18 bases between the two germline ends. The CDR3 has 18 residues. The CDR3 reads CASSFFLRQSSSYNEQFF. The DNA for the CDR3 is TGTGCCAGCAGTTTTTTTTTGCGGCAATCAAGCTCCTACAATGAGCAGTTCTTC.

This clonotype was observed many times. The CDR3 DNA reads TGTGCCAGCAGCGAACGACAGGGGAGCCGCCGGTTCACCGGGGAGCTGTTTTTT. Its protein is CASSERQGSRRFTGELFF. The V and J genes are TRBV12-3 or TRBV12-4 and TRBJ2-2, with TRBD1 matching over 8 bases. After removal of 6 bases from V and 4 bases from J, the junction contained 16 bases not matched to a gene. The CDR3 runs to 18 residues.